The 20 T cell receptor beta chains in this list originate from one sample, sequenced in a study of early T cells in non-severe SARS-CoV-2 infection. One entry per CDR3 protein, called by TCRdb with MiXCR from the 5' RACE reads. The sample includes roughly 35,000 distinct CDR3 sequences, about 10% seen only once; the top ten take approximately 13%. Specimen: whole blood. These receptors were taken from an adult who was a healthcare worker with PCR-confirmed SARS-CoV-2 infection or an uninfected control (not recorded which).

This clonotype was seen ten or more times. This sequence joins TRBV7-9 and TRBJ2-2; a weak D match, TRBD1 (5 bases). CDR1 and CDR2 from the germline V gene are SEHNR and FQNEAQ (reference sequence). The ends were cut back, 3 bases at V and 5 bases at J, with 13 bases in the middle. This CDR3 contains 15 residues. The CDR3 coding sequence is TGTGCCAGCAGCTTTGACAGCCCGCGGACCGGGGAGCTGTTTTTT. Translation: CASSFDSPRTGELFF.

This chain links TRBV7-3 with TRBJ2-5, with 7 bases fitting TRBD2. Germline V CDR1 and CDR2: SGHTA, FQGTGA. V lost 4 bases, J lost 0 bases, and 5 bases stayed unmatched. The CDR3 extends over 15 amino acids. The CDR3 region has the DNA TGTGCCAGCAGCTCACGCGGACTAGACCAAGAGACCCAGTACTTC. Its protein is CASSSRGLDQETQYF.

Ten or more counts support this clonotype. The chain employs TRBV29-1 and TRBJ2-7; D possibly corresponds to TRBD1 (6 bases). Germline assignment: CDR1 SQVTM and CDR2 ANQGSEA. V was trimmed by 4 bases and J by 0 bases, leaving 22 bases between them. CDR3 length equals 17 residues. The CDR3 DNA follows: TGCAGCGTTGTAGCGACAGGTCAACAGAGGAGCTCCTACGAGCAGTACTTC. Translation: CSVVATGQQRSSYEQYF.

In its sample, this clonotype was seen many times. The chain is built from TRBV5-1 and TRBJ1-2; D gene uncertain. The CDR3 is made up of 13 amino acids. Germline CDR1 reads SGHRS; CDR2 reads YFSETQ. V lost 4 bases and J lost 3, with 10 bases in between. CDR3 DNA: TGCGCCAGCAGCGGGAGTCGGGACTATGGCTACACCTTC. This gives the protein CASSGSRDYGYTF. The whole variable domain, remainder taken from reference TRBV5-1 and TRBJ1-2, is KAGVTQTPRYLIKTRGQQVTLSCSPISGHRSVSWYQQTPGQGLQFLFEYFSETQRNKGNFPGRFSGRQFSNSRSEMNVSTLELGDSALYLCASSGSRDYGYTFGSGTRLTVV.

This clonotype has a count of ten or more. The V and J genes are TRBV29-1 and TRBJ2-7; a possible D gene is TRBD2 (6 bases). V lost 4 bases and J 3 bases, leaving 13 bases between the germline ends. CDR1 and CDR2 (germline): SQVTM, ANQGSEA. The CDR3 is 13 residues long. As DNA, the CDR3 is TGCAGCGTTGGTGCGGAGGGAGGCTACGAGCAGTACTTC. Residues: CSVGAEGGYEQYF.

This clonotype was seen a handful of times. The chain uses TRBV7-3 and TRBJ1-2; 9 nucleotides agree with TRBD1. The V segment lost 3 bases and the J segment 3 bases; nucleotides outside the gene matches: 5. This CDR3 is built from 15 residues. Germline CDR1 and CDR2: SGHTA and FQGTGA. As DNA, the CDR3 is TGTGCCAGCAGCTTCGGACAGGGGATGGACTATGGCTACACCTTC. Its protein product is CASSFGQGMDYGYTF.

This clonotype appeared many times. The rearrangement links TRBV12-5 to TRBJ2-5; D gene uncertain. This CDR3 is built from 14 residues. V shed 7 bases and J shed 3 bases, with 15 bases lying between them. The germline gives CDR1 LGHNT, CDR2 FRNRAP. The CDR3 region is CASAPGSGEETQYF. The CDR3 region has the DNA TGTGCTAGTGCCCCCGGTTCTGGGGAAGAGACCCAGTACTTC.

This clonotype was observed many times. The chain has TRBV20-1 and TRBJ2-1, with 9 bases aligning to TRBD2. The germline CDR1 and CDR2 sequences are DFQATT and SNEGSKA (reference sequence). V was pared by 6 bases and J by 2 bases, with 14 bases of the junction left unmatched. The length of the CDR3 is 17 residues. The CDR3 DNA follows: TGCAGTGCCCAGAGCGGTTTGAGCGGGGGGACCTACAATGAGCAGTTCTTC. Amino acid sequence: CSAQSGLSGGTYNEQFF.

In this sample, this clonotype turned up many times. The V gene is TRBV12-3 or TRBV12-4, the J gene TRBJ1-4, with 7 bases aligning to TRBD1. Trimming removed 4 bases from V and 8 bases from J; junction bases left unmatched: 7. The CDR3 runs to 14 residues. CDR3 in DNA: TGTGCCAGCAGTTCAAGGGGGCCAGGGGAAAAACTGTTTTTT. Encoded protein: CASSSRGPGEKLFF.

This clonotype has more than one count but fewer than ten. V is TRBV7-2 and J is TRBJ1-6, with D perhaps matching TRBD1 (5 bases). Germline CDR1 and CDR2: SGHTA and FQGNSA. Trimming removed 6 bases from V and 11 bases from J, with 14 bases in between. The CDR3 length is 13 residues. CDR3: CASRLDSPTPLHF. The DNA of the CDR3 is TGTGCCAGCAGGCTTGACAGCCCGACACCCCTCCACTTT. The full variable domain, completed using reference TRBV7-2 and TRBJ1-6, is GAGVSQSPSNKVTEKGKDVELRCDPISGHTALYWYRQSLGQGLEFLIYFQGNSAPDKSGLPSDRFSAERTGGSVSTLTIQRTQQEDSAVYLCASRLDSPTPLHFGNGTRLTVT.

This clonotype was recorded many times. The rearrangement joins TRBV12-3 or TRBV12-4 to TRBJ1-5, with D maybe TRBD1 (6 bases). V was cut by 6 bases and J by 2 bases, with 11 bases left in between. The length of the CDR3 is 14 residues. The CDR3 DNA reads TGTGCCAGCAGCGCAGGGGTCGGCAATCAGCCCCAGCATTTT. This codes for CASSAGVGNQPQHF.

CDR3 residues: CASSASTTTYEQYF. DNA of the CDR3: TGCGCCAGCAGTGCTTCAACTACTACATACGAGCAGTACTTC. The rearrangement links TRBV10-2 to TRBJ2-7; D is undetermined. The CDR3 is 14 amino acids. Germline CDR1 reads WSHSY; CDR2 reads SAAADI. The germline V and J ends were trimmed by 4 bases and 4 bases, with 14 bases remaining between them.

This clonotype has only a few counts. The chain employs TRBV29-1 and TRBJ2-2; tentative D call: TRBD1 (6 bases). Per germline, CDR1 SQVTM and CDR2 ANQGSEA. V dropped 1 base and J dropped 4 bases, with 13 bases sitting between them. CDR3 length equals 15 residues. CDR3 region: CSVEGDKKTTGELFF. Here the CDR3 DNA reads TGCAGCGTTGAAGGGGACAAGAAGACCACCGGGGAGCTGTTTTTT.

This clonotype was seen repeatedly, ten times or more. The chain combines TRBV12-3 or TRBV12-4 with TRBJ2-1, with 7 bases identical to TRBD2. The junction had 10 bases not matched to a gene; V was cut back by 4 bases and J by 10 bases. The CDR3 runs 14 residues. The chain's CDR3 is CASSSSGTTREQFF. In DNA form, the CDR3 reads TGTGCCAGCAGTTCCTCCGGGACTACCAGGGAGCAGTTCTTC.

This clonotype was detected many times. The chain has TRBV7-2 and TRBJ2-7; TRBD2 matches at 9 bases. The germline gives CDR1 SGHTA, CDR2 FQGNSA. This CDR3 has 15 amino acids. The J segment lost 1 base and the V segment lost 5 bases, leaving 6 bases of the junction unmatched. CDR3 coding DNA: TGTGCCAGCAGCATGGGACTAGCAGGATCCTACGAGCAGTACTTC. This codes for CASSMGLAGSYEQYF. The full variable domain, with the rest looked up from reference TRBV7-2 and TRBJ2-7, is GAGVSQSPSNKVTEKGKDVELRCDPISGHTALYWYRQSLGQGLEFLIYFQGNSAPDKSGLPSDRFSAERTGGSVSTLTIQRTQQEDSAVYLCASSMGLAGSYEQYFGPGTRLTVT.

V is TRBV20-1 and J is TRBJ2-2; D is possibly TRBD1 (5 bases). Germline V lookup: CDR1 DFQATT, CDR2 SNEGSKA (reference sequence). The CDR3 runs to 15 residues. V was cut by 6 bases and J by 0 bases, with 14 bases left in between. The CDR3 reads CSAMTTAANTGELFF. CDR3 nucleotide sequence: TGCAGTGCGATGACGACAGCCGCGAACACCGGGGAGCTGTTTTTT.

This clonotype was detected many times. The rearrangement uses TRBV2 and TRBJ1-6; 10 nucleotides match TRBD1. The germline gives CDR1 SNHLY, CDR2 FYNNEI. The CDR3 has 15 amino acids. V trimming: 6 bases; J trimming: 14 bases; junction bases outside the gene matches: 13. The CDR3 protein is CASRQDRGEVRALHF. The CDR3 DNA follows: TGTGCCAGCAGGCAGGACAGGGGGGAGGTTCGGGCCCTCCACTTT.

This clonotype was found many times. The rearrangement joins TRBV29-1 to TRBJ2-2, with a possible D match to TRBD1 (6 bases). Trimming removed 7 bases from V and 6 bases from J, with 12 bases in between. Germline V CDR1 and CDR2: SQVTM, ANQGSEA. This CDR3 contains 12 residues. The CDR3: CSAQGFPGELFF. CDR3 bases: TGCAGCGCCCAGGGGTTCCCCGGGGAGCTGTTTTTT.

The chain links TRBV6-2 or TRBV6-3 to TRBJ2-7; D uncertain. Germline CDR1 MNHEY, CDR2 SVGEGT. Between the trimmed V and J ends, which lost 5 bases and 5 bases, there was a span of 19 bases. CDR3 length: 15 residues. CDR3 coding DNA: TGTGCCAGCAGTCAAACGGTGGGCAAGGTCCACGAGCAGTACTTC. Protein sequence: CASSQTVGKVHEQYF.

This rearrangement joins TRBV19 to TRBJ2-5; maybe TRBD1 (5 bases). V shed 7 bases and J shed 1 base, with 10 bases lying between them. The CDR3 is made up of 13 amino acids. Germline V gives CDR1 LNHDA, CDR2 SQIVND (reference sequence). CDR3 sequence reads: CASIGHFQETQYF. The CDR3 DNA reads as TGTGCCAGTATAGGACACTTCCAAGAGACCCAGTACTTC.